This T cell receptor (beta chain) is drawn from a study of blood T cell repertoires in COVID-19. Study-level information: Acute and convalescent COVID-19 samples came from the United States, Italy and Spain. Nucleic acid was either cDNA or gDNA, and it came from T cells, B-cell-depleted T cells, or PBMCs.

Per the germline V gene, CDR1 is LGHDT and CDR2 is YNNKEL (reference sequence). This CDR3 is built from 15 residues. V gave up 3 bases and J gave up 8 bases; unmatched junction bases: 5. Original processing notes: From reference gene primer amplification, estimates of nucleated cell counts were derived. TCRdb keeps only in-frame clones here, not all; method: immunoSEQ multiplex PCR. Clone size and V and J calls were adopted from that table, with D and trimming inferred from the DNA. Of 150,000 to 200,000 clones listed, about 79% were seen once; the top ten hold about 25%. This clone showed up just once.

J is TRBJ2-2 and V is TRBV3-1 (or the pseudogene TRBV3-2), with TRBD2 identical over 11 bases. This TCR was recovered from a woman aged 70-85 years with acute or convalescent COVID-19. The specimen sequenced was peripheral blood. CDR3 protein: CASSQLGLAEGELFF. The CDR3 region has the DNA TGTGCCAGCAGCCAGCTGGGACTAGCGGAGGGGGAGCTGTTTTTT.